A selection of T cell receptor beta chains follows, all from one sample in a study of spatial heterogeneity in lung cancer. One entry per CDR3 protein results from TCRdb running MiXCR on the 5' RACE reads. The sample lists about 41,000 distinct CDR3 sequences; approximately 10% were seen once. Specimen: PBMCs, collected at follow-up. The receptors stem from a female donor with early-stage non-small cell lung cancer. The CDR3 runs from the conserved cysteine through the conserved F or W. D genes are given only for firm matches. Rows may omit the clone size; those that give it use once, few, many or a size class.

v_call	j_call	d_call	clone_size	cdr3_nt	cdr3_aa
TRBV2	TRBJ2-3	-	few	TGTGCCAGCAGTGAGTGGCCGGAAGGAAAGGCAGATACGCAGTATTTT	CASSEWPEGKADTQYF
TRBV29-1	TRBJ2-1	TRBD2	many	TGCAGCGTTGATGGGACTAGCGGGGGGGCGTACAATGAGCAGTTCTTC	CSVDGTSGGAYNEQFF
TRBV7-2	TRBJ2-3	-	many	TGTGCCAGCAGCTTAGCGGGGACTGCCACAGATACGCAGTATTTT	CASSLAGTATDTQYF
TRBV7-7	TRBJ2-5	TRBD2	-	TGTGCCAGCAGCTTAAGAGGGACTAGCGGGGTGGCGCAAGAGACCCAGTACTTC	CASSLRGTSGVAQETQYF
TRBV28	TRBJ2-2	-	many	TGTGCCAGCAGTTATGGAGTTGGGAACACCGGGGAGCTGTTTTTT	CASSYGVGNTGELFF
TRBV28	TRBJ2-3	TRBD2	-	TGTGCCAGCAGTTCCCCTAGCGGGGGGTTCACAGATACGCAGTATTTT	CASSSPSGGFTDTQYF
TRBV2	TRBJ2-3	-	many	TGTGCCAGCAGTGACCTAGGCACAGATACGCAGTATTTT	CASSDLGTDTQYF
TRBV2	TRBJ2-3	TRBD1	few	TGTGCCAATGGACAGGGGTTTGCAGATACGCAGTATTTT	CANGQGFADTQYF
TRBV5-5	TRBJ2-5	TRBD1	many	TGTGCCAGCAGCATCCCACAGGGGGTGGTGGAGACCCAGTACTTC	CASSIPQGVVETQYF
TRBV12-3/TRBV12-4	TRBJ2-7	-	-	TGTGCCAGCAGTTTCAGTACCGAGCAGTACTTC	CASSFSTEQYF
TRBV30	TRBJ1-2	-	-	TGTGCCTGGAGTGGTAGGGGAACTAACTATGGCTACACCTTC	CAWSGRGTNYGYTF
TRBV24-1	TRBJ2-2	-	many	TGTGCCACCGGAAAGGGACCCACCGGGGAGCTGTTTTTT	CATGKGPTGELFF
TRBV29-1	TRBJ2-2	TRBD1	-	TGCAGCGTTGACAGGGGGTACACCGGGGAGCTGTTTTTT	CSVDRGYTGELFF
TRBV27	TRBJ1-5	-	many	TGTGCCAGCAGTTTGGCCCCAAGTCAGCCCCAGCATTTT	CASSLAPSQPQHF
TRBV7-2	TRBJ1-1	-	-	TGTGCCAGCAGCCAGAGTTTTCTAACTGAAGCTTTCTTT	CASSQSFLTEAFF
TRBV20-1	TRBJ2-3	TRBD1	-	TGCAGTGCTAGAGACCCAACAGGGGCAGATACGCAGTATTTT	CSARDPTGADTQYF
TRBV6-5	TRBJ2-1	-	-	TGTGCCAGCAGAGCCGGGACATATACCTACAATGAGCAGTTCTTC	CASRAGTYTYNEQFF
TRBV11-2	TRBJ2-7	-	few	TGTGCCAGCAGCTTAGAGCGGGGCGGGTACGAGCAGTACTTC	CASSLERGGYEQYF
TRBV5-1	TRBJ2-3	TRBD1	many	TGCGCCAGCAGCTTGGCTGAGGGGGCGACAGATACGCAGTATTTT	CASSLAEGATDTQYF
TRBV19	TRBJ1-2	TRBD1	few	TGTGCCAGTAGCTTCACAGGGGAAGGCTACACCTTC	CASSFTGEGYTF
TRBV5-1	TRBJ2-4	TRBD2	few	TGCGCCAGCAGCGCTTCGGGACTAGCGGGGGTAGCCAAAAACATTCAGTACTTC	CASSASGLAGVAKNIQYF
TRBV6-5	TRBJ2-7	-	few	TGTGCCAGCAGAGGGACGGCGAGCTCCTACGAGCAGTACTTC	CASRGTASSYEQYF
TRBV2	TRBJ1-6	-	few	TGTGCCAGCAGTCATACAGGGAGTTCCTATAATTCACCCCTCCACTTT	CASSHTGSSYNSPLHF
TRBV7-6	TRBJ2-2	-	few	TGTGCCAGCAGCTTAGGCCAGTCGAGTAACACCGGGGAGCTGTTTTTT	CASSLGQSSNTGELFF
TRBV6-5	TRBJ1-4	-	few	TGTGCCAGCAGGCCGGGAGTCACCCCCTGGGAAAAACTGTTTTTT	CASRPGVTPWEKLFF
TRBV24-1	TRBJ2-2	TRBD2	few	TGTGCCACCAGTGATTTCAATAGCGGGGGGCCCTTGAACACCGGGGAGCTGTTTTTT	CATSDFNSGGPLNTGELFF
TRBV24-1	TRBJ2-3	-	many	TGTGCCACCAGCCAGACCACAGATACGCAGTATTTT	CATSQTTDTQYF
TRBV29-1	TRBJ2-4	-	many	TGCAGCGTTCAGGAAGACTTAGCCAAAAACATTCAGTACTTC	CSVQEDLAKNIQYF
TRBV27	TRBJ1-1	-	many	TGTGCCAGCAGTCCTCCGAACACTGAAGCTTTCTTT	CASSPPNTEAFF
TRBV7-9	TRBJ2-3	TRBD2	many	TGTGCCAGCAGCCCTCGGGTCTTAGCGGGGGGCTCTAAGACAGATACGCAGTATTTT	CASSPRVLAGGSKTDTQYF
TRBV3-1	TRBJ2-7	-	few	TGTGCCAGCAGCCAAGCGCAGTTAATATACGAGCAGTACTTC	CASSQAQLIYEQYF
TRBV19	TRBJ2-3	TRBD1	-	TGTGCCAGTAGTCGACAGGGGGCCGGCACAGATACGCAGTATTTT	CASSRQGAGTDTQYF
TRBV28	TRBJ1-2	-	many	TGTGCCAGCAGTTTCTTCGACAAAGACGATGGCTACACCTTC	CASSFFDKDDGYTF
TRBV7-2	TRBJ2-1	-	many	TGTGCCAGCAGCTCGGGAGTTCGAGCCCCAAATGAGCAGTTCTTC	CASSSGVRAPNEQFF
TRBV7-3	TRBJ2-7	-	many	TGTGCCAGCAGCTTAATGGCTGGCCTCAACTACGAGCAGTACTTC	CASSLMAGLNYEQYF
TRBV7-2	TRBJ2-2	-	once	TGTGCCAGCACAGACTACCCCACCGGGGAGCTGTTTTTT	CASTDYPTGELFF
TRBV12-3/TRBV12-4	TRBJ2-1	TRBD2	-	TGTGCCAGCAGTTCCCTAGCGGGGGGCCAGAGCTCCTACAATGAGCAGTTCTTC	CASSSLAGGQSSYNEQFF
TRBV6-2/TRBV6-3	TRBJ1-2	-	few	TGTGCCAGCAGTTACTCGATGTATGATCCTGGCGGCTACACCTTC	CASSYSMYDPGGYTF
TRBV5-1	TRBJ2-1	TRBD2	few	TGCGCCAGCAGCTTTCCGGGACTAGCGGGAGTATCTGAGCAGTTCTTC	CASSFPGLAGVSEQFF
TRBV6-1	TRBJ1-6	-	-	TGTGCCAGCAGTAGGGAAGCCCTCTATAATTCACCCCTCCACTTT	CASSREALYNSPLHF
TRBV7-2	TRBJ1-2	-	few	TGTGCCAGCATGGCGCGTGGGGGCTACACCTTC	CASMARGGYTF
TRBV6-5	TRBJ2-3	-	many	TGTGCCAGCAGAGCGGACCGAGCCCCTAGCACAGATACGCAGTATTTT	CASRADRAPSTDTQYF
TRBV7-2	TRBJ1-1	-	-	TGTGCCAGCAGCTTAGGGATGGGGACTGAAGCTTTCTTT	CASSLGMGTEAFF
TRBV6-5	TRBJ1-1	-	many	TGTGCCAGCAGTAGGCTCGACACTGAAGCTTTCTTT	CASSRLDTEAFF
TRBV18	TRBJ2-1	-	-	TGTGCCAGCTCACCGGGGGCCTACAATGAGCAGTTCTTC	CASSPGAYNEQFF
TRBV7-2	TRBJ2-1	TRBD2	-	TGTGCCAGCAGCTTAGAGACTAGCGGGGGGTACAATGAGCAGTTCTTC	CASSLETSGGYNEQFF
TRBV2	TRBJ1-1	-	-	TGTGCCAGCAGAGCAGGGGCGGTCACTGAAGCTTTCTTT	CASRAGAVTEAFF
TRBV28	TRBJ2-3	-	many	TGTGCCAGCAGTTCTAACACAGGGACCCGCACAGATACGCAGTATTTT	CASSSNTGTRTDTQYF
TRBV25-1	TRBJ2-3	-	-	TGTGCCAGCAGTGAAGCTAGGAGCCCGGCAGATACGCAGTATTTT	CASSEARSPADTQYF
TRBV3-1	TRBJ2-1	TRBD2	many	TGTGCCAGCGGCGAGGCCCCCGGGACTAGCGAGTACAATGAGCAGTTCTTC	CASGEAPGTSEYNEQFF
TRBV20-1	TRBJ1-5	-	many	TGCAGTGCTAGAGATCTTGCAGGGCGATTAGGTAGCAATCAGCCCCAGCATTTT	CSARDLAGRLGSNQPQHF
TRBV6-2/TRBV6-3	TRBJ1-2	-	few	TGTGCCAGCAGGGACACCTCTAACTATGGCTACACCTTC	CASRDTSNYGYTF